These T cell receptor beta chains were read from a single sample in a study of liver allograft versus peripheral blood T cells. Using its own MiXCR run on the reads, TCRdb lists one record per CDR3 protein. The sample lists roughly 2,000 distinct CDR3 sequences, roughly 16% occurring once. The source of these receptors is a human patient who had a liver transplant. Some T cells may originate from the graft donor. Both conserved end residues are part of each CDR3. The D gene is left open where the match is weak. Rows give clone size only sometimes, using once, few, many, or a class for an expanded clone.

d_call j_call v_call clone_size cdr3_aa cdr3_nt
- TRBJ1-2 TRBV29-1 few CSVDDGYTF TGCAGCGTTGACGACGGCTACACCTTC
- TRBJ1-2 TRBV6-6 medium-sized CASSSLGPGKNGYTF TGTGCCAGCAGTTCCTTGGGGCCCGGGAAGAATGGCTACACCTTC
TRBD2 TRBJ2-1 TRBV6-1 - CASSLTSVRETQFF TGTGCCAGCAGTCTGACTAGCGTTCGGGAGACCCAGTTCTTC
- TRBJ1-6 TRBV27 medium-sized CASSLWRGWALHF TGTGCCAGCAGTTTATGGCGGGGGTGGGCCCTCCACTTT
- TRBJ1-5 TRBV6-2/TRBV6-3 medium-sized CASSYSMAGSSNQPQHF TGTGCCAGCAGTTACTCGATGGCAGGTAGTAGCAATCAGCCCCAGCATTTT
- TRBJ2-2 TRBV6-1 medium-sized CASRAGSRNTGELFF TGTGCCAGCAGGGCGGGGTCAAGGAACACCGGGGAGCTGTTTTTT
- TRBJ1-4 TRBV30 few CAWSVLGQKNEKLFF TGTGCCTGGAGTGTATTAGGGCAGAAAAATGAAAAACTGTTTTTT
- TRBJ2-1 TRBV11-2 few CASSLRRGDEQFF TGTGCCAGCAGCTTAAGGAGGGGGGATGAGCAGTTCTTC
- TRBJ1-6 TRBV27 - CASKTGSSYNSPLHF TGTGCCAGCAAAACAGGTAGCTCCTATAATTCACCCCTCCACTTT
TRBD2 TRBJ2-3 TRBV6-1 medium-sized CASSDRLAGLTDTQYF TGTGCCAGCAGTGACCGACTAGCGGGGTTGACAGATACGCAGTATTTT
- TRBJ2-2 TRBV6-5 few CASSDTGGNTGELFF TGTGCCAGCAGTGACACCGGGGGCAACACCGGGGAGCTGTTTTTT